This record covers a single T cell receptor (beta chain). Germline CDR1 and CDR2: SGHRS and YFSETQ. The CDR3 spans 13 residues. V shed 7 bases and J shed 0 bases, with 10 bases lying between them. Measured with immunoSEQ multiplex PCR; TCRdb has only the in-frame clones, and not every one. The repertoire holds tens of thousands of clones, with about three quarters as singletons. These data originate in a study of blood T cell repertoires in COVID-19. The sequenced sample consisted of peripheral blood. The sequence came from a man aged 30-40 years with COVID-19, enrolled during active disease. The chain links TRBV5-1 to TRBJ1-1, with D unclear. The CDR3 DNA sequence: TGCGCCAGCTCACAGATCGTGAACACTGAAGCTTTCTTT. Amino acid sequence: CASSQIVNTEAFF. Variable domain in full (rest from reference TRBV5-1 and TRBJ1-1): KAGVTQTPRYLIKTRGQQVTLSCSPISGHRSVSWYQQTPGQGLQFLFEYFSETQRNKGNFPGRFSGRQFSNSRSEMNVSTLELGDSALYLCASSQIVNTEAFFGQGTRLTVV.